The 21 T cell receptor beta chains below were found in one sample sequenced in a study of beta chain features in type 1 diabetes. Every bit of the isolated RNA underwent reverse transcription, so sequencing read expressed TCRB transcripts. Only in-frame clones appear in the TCRdb table, and some are missing; sequencing was by immunoSEQ multiplex PCR. The data contain 130,000 to 150,000 clones, under 60% of them singletons. The sequenced material came from Tregs from blood. The origin of the receptors is a young man in good health.

The chain joins TRBV7-9 to TRBJ2-3; TRBD1 is a possible D gene (5 bases). Germline assignment: CDR1 SEHNR and CDR2 FQNEAQ (reference sequence). The V and J ends lost 2 bases and 0 bases respectively, with 12 bases between them. The CDR3 consists of 16 residues. The CDR3 sequence: CASSLYLGLSTDTQYF. As DNA, the CDR3 is TGTGCCAGCAGCTTATACCTGGGGCTTAGCACAGATACGCAGTATTTT.

The V gene is TRBV19, the J gene TRBJ2-3; 9 bases are shared with TRBD1. The V gene's germline CDR1 is LNHDA and CDR2 SQIVND (reference sequence). The CDR3 spans 15 residues. V lost 3 bases and J lost 5; bases outside the gene matches: 6. The CDR3 nucleotides are TGTGCCAGTAGTATTCGGACAGGGGAAGGAGATACGCAGTATTTT. Translated: CASSIRTGEGDTQYF.

The chain joins TRBV20-1 to TRBJ2-3; tentatively, D is TRBD2 (6 bases). CDR3 length: 11 amino acids. Germline assignment: CDR1 DFQATT and CDR2 SNEGSKA (reference sequence). V lost 7 bases and J 12 bases, leaving 17 bases between the germline ends. In DNA form, the CDR3 reads TGCAGTGGACTAGGTGACGTTTACCAGTATTTT. It is translated as CSGLGDVYQYF.

V and J are TRBV29-1 and TRBJ1-2; possibly TRBD1 for D (6 bases). Trimming left V 1 base short and J 1 base short, with 10 bases between. Germline values: CDR1 SQVTM, CDR2 ANQGSEA. The CDR3 has 14 amino acids. As DNA, the CDR3 is TGCAGCGTTGAAGGGGGACAACATAACTATGGCTACACCTTC. It codes for CSVEGGQHNYGYTF.

In this sample, this clone turned up a few times. The chain joins TRBV30 to TRBJ1-2; D uncertain. Germline CDR1 GTSNPN, CDR2 SVGIG (reference sequence). With 0 bases removed from V and 11 bases from J, the gap between germline ends came to 19 bases. The CDR3 is made up of 14 amino acids. CDR3 in DNA: TGTGCCTGGAGTGTATCCTTTGACTCCGGAGAGTACACCTTC. It is translated as CAWSVSFDSGEYTF.

The chain recombines TRBV11-3 with TRBJ2-1; a weak D match, TRBD1 (7 bases). Germline CDR1 reads SGHNT; CDR2 reads YENEEA. The V and J ends lost 4 bases and 7 bases respectively, with 8 bases between them. The CDR3 is 12 residues long. The CDR3 DNA sequence: TGTGCCAGCAGCTCAGGGGGGAATGAGCAGTTCTTC. It codes for CASSSGGNEQFF.

The DNA of the CDR3 is TGCGCCAGCAGCCAAGATGACTTTCAGCCCCAGCATTTT. This gives the protein CASSQDDFQPQHF. The genes are TRBV4-1 and TRBJ1-5; no definite D call. This CDR3 has 13 amino acids. V lost 0 bases and J lost 6, with 6 bases in between. Germline values: CDR1 MGHRA, CDR2 YSYEKL.

The chain links TRBV7-9 to TRBJ2-7; D may be TRBD1 (6 bases). V shed 4 bases and J shed 3 bases, with 10 bases lying between them. The CDR3 runs to 13 residues. The germline CDR1 and CDR2 sequences are SEHNR and FQNEAQ (reference sequence). For the CDR3, the DNA is TGTGCCAGCAGCTCGACACAGGGCTACGAGCAGTACTTC. It yields the protein CASSSTQGYEQYF.

In this sample, this clone turned up a few times. The chain links TRBV7-6 to TRBJ2-5, with 7 bases aligning to TRBD2. The V segment lost 1 base and the J segment 5 bases; nucleotides outside the gene matches: 10. CDR1 SGHVS and CDR2 FNYEAQ come from the germline V gene. This CDR3 is built from 16 residues. This CDR3 reads CASSLGLGGSGETQYF. As DNA, the CDR3 is TGTGCCAGCAGCTTAGGTCTGGGCGGGAGTGGGGAGACCCAGTACTTC. The full variable domain, with the rest looked up from reference TRBV7-6 and TRBJ2-5, is GAGVSQSPRYKVTKRGQDVALRCDPISGHVSLYWYRQALGQGPEFLTYFNYEAQQDKSGLPNDRFSAERPEGSISTLTIQRTEQRDSAMYRCASSLGLGGSGETQYFGPGTRLLVL.

The rearrangement uses TRBV18 and TRBJ1-1; D may be TRBD1 (6 bases). Trimming pared 7 bases from V and 1 base from J, leaving 10 bases between. CDR3 size: 13 residues. Germline V gene sequence: CDR1 KGHSH, CDR2 LQKENI. The DNA for the CDR3 is TGTGCCAGCTACACAGGGACGAACACTGAAGCTTTCTTT. Translating it yields CASYTGTNTEAFF.

This chain uses TRBV10-3 with TRBJ1-3, with D maybe TRBD1 (6 bases). The CDR3 consists of 14 residues. The germline V and J ends were trimmed by 8 bases and 4 bases, with 15 bases remaining between them. CDR1 is ENHRY, CDR2 SYGVKD, per germline. CDR3 DNA: TGTGCCATCGTGCGGACAGAGGAGGGAAACACCATATATTTT. Protein product: CAIVRTEEGNTIYF.

The chain carries TRBV6-1 and TRBJ2-1; D may be TRBD1 (5 bases). This CDR3 is 12 amino acids long. Per germline, CDR1 MNHNS and CDR2 SASEGT. Deletions cut 7 bases from V and 10 bases from J, with 14 bases between. This chain's CDR3 is CASTDHYREQFF. CDR3 DNA sequence: TGTGCCAGCACCGACCACTACAGGGAGCAGTTCTTC.

The chain is built from TRBV19 and TRBJ2-1; TRBD1 agrees at 7 bases. The V segment lost 7 bases and the J segment 7 bases; nucleotides outside the gene matches: 10. Per germline, CDR1 LNHDA and CDR2 SQIVND (reference sequence). This CDR3 contains 14 residues. In DNA form, the CDR3 reads TGTGCCAGTAACTACAGGGGATTGAGGAATGAGCAGTTCTTC. This translates into CASNYRGLRNEQFF.

The genes are TRBV5-1 and TRBJ1-5; tentative D call: TRBD1 (5 bases). There are 17 residues in the CDR3. Germline lookup yields CDR1 SGHRS and CDR2 YFSETQ. V was shortened by 4 bases and J by 7 bases, with 24 bases between the two germline ends. The CDR3 bases are TGCGCCAGCAGCCCGGCCGGGCAGGGAAGTTCGCGGCAGCCCCAGCATTTT. Residues: CASSPAGQGSSRQPQHF. The full variable domain, with the rest looked up from reference TRBV5-1 and TRBJ1-5, is KAGVTQTPRYLIKTRGQQVTLSCSPISGHRSVSWYQQTPGQGLQFLFEYFSETQRNKGNFPGRFSGRQFSNSRSEMNVSTLELGDSALYLCASSPAGQGSSRQPQHFGDGTRLSIL.

This clone showed up just a few times. V usage is TRBV18 and J usage is TRBJ2-2; D gene unclear. This CDR3 contains 16 residues. Germline assignment: CDR1 KGHSH and CDR2 LQKENI. V lost 0 bases, J lost 1 base, and 9 bases lay in between. CDR3 DNA: TGTGCCAGCTCACCACCGGTAGCCGAGAACACCGGGGAGCTGTTTTTT. Amino acid sequence: CASSPPVAENTGELFF.

This clone was counted a few times. For the CDR3, the DNA is TGTGCCAGCAGGCGTCTCTCCTACGAGCAGTACTTC. This translates into CASRRLSYEQYF. This chain joins TRBV28 and TRBJ2-7; D not certain. The length of the CDR3 is 12 residues. Germline V gene data show CDR1 as MDHEN and CDR2 as SYDVKM. V lost 6 bases, J lost 0 bases, and 6 bases lay in between.

The sample holds a few counts of this clone. V usage is TRBV2 and J usage is TRBJ2-2; 9 bases are a match to TRBD2. This CDR3 has 18 residues. Per the germline V gene, CDR1 is SNHLY and CDR2 is FYNNEI. Germline trimming cut 8 bases from V and 6 bases from J; bases unmatched to any gene: 19. CDR3 region: CASLDKRSGGKFPGELFF. In DNA, the CDR3 is TGTGCCAGCCTCGACAAGAGAAGCGGGGGGAAATTCCCCGGGGAGCTGTTTTTT.

In this sample, this clone turned up a few times. The chain uses TRBV10-3 and TRBJ2-3, with 7 nucleotides matching TRBD1. V trimming: 6 bases; J trimming: 4 bases; junction bases outside the gene matches: 1. The CDR3 has 12 amino acids. From germline, CDR1 is ENHRY and CDR2 SYGVKD. This CDR3 is CAIRRGPDTQYF. The CDR3 nucleotides read TGTGCCATCAGGAGGGGGCCAGATACGCAGTATTTT.

The table lists this clone with a few counts. V usage is TRBV11-2 and J usage is TRBJ2-3, with no clear D. Trimming pared 3 bases from V and 2 bases from J, leaving 12 bases between. The germline gives CDR1 SGHAT, CDR2 FQNNGV. The CDR3 runs 15 residues. The CDR3 here is CASSFLRSDTDTQYF. In nucleotides, the CDR3 is TGTGCCAGCAGCTTCCTACGGTCCGACACAGATACGCAGTATTTT.

This chain joins TRBV19 and TRBJ1-1, with TRBD1 as a possible D gene (6 bases). There are 12 residues in the CDR3. The V and J ends lost 11 bases and 8 bases respectively, with 18 bases between them. Germline V gives CDR1 LNHDA, CDR2 SQIVND (reference sequence). CDR3 sequence reads: CAAIGQPPEAFF. CDR3 sequence (DNA): TGTGCCGCCATCGGACAGCCACCAGAAGCTTTCTTT.

The chain has TRBV14 and TRBJ2-7; 9 bases match TRBD2. The CDR3 is 13 residues long. Germline CDR1 is SGHDN and CDR2 is FVKESK. With 9 bases clipped from V and 2 bases from J, the junction kept 5 bases outside the gene matches. Here the CDR3 DNA reads TGTGCCAGTAGACTAGCGGAGCCCTACGAGCAGTACTTC. Amino acids: CASRLAEPYEQYF.